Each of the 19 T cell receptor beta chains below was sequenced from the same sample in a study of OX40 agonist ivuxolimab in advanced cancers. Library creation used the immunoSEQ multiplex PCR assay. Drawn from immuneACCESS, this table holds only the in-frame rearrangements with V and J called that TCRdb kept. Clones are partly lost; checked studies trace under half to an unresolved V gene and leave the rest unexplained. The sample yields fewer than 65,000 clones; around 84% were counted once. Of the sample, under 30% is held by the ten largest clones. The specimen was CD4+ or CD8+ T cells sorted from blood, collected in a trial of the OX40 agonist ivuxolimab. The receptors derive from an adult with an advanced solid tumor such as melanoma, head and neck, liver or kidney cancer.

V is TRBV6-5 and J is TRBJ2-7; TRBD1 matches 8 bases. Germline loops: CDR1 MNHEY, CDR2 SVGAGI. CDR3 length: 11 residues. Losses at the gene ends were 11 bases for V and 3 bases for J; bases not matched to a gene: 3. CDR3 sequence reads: CARTGFYEQYF. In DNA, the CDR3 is TGTGCCCGGACAGGGTTCTACGAGCAGTACTTC.

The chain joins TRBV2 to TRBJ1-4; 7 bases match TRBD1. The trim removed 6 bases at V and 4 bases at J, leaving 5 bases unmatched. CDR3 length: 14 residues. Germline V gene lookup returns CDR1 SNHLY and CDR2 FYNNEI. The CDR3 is CASRAGQNNEKLFF. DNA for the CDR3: TGTGCCAGCAGGGCGGGACAGAATAATGAAAAACTGTTTTTT.

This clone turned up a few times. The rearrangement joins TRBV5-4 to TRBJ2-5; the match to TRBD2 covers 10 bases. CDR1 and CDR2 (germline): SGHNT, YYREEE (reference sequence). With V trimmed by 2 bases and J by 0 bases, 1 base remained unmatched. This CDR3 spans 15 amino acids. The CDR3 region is CASSFGLADQETQYF. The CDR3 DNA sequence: TGTGCCAGCAGCTTTGGACTAGCGGACCAAGAGACCCAGTACTTC. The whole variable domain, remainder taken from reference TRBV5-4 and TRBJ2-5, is ETGVTQSPTHLIKTRGQQVTLRCSSQSGHNTVSWYQQALGQGPQFIFQYYREEENGRGNFPPRFSGLQFPNYSSELNVNALELDDSALYLCASSFGLADQETQYFGPGTRLLVL.

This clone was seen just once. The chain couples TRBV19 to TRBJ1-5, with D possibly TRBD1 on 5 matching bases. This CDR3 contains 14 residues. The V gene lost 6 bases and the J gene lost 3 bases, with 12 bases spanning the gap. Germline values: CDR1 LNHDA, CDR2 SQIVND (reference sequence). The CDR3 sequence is CASRSTGNNQPQHF. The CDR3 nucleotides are TGTGCCAGTAGGTCCACAGGCAACAATCAGCCCCAGCATTTT.

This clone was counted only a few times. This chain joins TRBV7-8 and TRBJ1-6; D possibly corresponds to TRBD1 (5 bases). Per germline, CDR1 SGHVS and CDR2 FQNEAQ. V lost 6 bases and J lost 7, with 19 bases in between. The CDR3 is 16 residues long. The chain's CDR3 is CASSLEVDIRNSPLHF. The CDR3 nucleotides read TGTGCCAGCAGTCTTGAGGTGGACATCCGAAATTCACCCCTCCACTTT.

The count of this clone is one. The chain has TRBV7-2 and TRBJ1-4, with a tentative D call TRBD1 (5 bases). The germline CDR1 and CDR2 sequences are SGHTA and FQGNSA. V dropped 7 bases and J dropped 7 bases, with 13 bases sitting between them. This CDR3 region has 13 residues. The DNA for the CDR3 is TGTGCCAGCACCCTCGGCGGGGGTGAAAAACTGTTTTTT. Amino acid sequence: CASTLGGGEKLFF.

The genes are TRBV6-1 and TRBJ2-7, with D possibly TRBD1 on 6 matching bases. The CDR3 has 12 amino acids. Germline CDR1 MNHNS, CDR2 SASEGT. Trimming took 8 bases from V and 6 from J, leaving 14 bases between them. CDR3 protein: CASPDSRREQYF. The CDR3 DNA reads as TGTGCCAGCCCGGACAGCCGGCGCGAGCAGTACTTC.

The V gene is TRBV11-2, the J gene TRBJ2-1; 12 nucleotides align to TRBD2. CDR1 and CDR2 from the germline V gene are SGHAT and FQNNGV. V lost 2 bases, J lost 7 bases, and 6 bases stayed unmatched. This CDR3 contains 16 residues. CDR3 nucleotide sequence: TGTGCCAGCAGCTTATGGGTACTAGCGGGAGGTAATGAGCAGTTCTTC. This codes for CASSLWVLAGGNEQFF.

The CDR3 DNA reads TGTGCCAGCAGCTCAGGACTAGCGGGAGTGTTACAAGAGACCCAGTACTTC. Translation: CASSSGLAGVLQETQYF. The chain has TRBV7-9 and TRBJ2-5, with 13 bases lining up with TRBD2. The length of the CDR3 is 17 residues. The V and J ends lost 4 bases and 2 bases, in that order; junction bases with no gene match: 7. Per the germline V gene, CDR1 is SEHNR and CDR2 is FQNEAQ (reference sequence).

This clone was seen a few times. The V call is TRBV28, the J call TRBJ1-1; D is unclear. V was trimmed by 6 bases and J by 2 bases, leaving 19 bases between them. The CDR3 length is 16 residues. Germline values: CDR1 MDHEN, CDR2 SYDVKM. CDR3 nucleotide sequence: TGTGCCAGCAGGTCCTCTATGGCCAGGAGAAACACTGAAGCTTTCTTT. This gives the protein CASRSSMARRNTEAFF.

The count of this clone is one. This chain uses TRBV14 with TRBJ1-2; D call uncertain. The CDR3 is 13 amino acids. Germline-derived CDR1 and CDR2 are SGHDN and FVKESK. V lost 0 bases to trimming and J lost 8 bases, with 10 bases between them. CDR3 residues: CASSQDPTGGYTF. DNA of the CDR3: TGTGCCAGCAGCCAAGATCCGACTGGGGGCTACACCTTC.

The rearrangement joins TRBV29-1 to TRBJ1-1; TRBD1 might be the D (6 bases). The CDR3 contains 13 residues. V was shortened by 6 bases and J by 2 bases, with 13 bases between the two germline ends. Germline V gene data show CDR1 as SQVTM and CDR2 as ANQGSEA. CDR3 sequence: CSVGDTLNTEAFF. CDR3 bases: TGCAGCGTAGGGGACACCCTAAACACTGAAGCTTTCTTT.

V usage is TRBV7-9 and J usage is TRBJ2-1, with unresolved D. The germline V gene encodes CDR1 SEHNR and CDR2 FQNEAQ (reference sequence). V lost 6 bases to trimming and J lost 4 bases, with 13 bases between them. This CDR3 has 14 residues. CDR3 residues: CASSLTDHYNEQFF. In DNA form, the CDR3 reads TGTGCCAGCAGTTTAACCGACCATTACAATGAGCAGTTCTTC.

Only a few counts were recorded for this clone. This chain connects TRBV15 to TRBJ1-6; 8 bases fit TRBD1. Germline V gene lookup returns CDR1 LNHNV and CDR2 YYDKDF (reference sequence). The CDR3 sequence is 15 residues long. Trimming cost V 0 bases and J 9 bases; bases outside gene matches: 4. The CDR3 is CATSRDRQGASPLHF. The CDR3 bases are TGTGCCACCAGCAGAGATCGGCAGGGGGCTTCACCCCTCCACTTT. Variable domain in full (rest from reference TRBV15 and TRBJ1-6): DAMVIQNPRYQVTQFGKPVTLSCSQTLNHNVMYWYQQKSSQAPKLLFHYYDKDFNNEADTPDNFQSRRPNTSFCFLDIRSPGLGDTAMYLCATSRDRQGASPLHFGNGTRLTVT.

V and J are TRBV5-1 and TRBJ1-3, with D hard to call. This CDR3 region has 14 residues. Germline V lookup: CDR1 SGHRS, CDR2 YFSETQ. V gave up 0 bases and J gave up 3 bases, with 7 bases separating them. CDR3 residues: CASSLEGYGNTIYF. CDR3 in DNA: TGCGCCAGCAGCTTGGAAGGGTATGGAAACACCATATATTTT.

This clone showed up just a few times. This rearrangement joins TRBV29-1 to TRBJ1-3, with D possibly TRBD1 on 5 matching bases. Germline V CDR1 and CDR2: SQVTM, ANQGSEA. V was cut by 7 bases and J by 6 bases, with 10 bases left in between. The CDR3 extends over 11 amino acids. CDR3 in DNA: TGCAGCGCGGGGACGGCAAACACCATATATTTT. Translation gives CSAGTANTIYF.

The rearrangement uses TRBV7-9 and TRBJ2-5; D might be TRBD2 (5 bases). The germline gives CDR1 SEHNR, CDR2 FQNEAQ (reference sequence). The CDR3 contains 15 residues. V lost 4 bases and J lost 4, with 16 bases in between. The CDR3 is CASSSPRVEGETQYF. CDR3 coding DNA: TGTGCCAGCAGCTCGCCACGCGTCGAGGGAGAGACCCAGTACTTC.

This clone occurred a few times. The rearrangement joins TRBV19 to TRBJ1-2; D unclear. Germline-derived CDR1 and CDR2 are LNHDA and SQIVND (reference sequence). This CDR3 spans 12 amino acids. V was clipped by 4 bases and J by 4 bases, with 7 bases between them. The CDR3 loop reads CASSKEIYGYTF. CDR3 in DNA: TGTGCCAGTAGTAAGGAGATCTATGGCTACACCTTC.

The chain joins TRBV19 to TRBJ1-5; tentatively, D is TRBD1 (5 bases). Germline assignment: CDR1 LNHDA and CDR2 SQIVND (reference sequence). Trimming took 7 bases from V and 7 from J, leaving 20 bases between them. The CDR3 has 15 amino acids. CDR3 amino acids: CASTQNVAREQPQHF. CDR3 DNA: TGTGCCAGTACCCAGAATGTGGCCAGGGAACAGCCCCAGCATTTT.